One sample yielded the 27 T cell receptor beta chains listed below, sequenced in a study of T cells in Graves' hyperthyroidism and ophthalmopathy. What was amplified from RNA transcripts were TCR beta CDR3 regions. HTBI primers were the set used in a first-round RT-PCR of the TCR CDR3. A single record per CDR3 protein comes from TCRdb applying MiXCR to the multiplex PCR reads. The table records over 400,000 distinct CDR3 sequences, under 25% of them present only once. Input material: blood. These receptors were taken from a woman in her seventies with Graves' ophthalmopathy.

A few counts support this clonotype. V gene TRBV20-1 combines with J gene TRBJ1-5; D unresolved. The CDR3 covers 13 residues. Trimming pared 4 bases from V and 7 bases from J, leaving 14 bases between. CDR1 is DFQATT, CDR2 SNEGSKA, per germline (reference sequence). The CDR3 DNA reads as TGCAGTGCTAATTCACCTCTTTGGCAGCCCCAGCATTTT. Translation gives CSANSPLWQPQHF.

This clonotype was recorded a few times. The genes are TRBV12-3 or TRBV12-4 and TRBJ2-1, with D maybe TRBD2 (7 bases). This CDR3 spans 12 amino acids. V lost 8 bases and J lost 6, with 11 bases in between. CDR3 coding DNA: TGTGCCAGCCACCGGGGGGCCAATGAGCAGTTCTTC. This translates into CASHRGANEQFF.

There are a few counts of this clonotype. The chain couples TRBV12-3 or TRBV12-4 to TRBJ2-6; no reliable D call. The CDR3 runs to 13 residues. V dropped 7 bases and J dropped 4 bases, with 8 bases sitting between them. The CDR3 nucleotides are TGTGCCAGCATCAGGCCCGGGGCCAACGTCCTGACTTTC. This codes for CASIRPGANVLTF.

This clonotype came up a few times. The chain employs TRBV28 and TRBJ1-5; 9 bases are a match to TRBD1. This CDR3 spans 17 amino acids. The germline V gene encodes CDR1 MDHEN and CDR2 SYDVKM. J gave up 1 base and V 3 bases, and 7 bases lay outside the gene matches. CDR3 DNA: TGTGCCAGCAGTTTTGGACAGGGGATGGGGAGCAATCAGCCCCAGCATTTT. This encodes CASSFGQGMGSNQPQHF.

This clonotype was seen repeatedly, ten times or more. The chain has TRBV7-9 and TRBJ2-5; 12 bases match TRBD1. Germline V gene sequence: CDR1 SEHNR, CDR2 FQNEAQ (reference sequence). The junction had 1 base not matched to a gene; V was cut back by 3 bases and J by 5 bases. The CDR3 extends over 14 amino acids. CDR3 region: CASSLGQGAETQYF. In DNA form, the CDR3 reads TGTGCCAGCAGCTTGGGACAGGGGGCTGAGACCCAGTACTTC.

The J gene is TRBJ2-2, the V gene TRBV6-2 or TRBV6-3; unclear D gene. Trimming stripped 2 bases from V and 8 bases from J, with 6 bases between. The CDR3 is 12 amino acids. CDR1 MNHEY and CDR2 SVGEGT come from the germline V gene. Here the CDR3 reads CASSYNPGELFF. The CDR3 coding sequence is TGTGCCAGCAGTTACAACCCAGGGGAGCTGTTTTTT.

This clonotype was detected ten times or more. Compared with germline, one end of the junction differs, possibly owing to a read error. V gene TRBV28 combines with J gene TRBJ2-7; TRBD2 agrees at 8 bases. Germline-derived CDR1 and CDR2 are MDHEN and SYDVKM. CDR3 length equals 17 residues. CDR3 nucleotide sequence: TGTGCCAGCAGCCCTCTCGGAGCGGGAGAGCACTCCAACGAGCAGTACTTC. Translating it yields CASSPLGAGEHSNEQYF.

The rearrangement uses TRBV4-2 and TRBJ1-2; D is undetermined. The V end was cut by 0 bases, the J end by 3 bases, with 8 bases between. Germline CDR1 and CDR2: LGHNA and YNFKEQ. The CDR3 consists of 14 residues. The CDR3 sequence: CASSQEWEHYGYTF. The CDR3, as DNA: TGTGCCAGCAGCCAAGAGTGGGAACACTATGGCTACACCTTC.

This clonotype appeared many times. The CDR3 spells CASNGQLTNSPLHF. DNA of the CDR3: TGTGCCAGCAACGGACAATTGACAAATTCACCCCTCCACTTT. J is TRBJ1-6 and V is TRBV6-1; D might be TRBD1 (5 bases). Germline assignment: CDR1 MNHNS and CDR2 SASEGT. The V gene lost 7 bases and the J gene lost 7 bases, with 14 bases spanning the gap. The CDR3 loop spans 14 amino acids.

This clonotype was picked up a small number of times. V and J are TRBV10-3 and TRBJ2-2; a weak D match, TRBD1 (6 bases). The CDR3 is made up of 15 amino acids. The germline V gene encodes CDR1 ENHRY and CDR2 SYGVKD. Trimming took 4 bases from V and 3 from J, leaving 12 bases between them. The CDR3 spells CAISAGQGYTGELFF. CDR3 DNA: TGTGCCATCAGTGCTGGGCAGGGGTACACCGGGGAGCTGTTTTTT.

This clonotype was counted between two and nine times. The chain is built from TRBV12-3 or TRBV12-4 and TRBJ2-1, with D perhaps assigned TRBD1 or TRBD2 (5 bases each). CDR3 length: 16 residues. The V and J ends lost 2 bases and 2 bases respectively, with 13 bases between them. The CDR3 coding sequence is TGTGCCAGCAGTTTAAGGGGAGTCCCTCCCTACAATGAGCAGTTCTTC. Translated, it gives CASSLRGVPPYNEQFF.

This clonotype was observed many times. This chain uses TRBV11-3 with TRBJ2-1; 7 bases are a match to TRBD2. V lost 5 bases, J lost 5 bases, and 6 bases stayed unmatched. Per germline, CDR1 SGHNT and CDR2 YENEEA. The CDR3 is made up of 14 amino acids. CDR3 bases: TGTGCCAGCAGCCCAGCTAGCGGTCACAATGAGCAGTTCTTC. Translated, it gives CASSPASGHNEQFF.

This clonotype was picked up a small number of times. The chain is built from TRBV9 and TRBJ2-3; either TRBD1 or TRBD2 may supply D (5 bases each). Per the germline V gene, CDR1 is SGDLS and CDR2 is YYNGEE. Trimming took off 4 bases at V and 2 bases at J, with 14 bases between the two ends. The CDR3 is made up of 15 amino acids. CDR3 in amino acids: CASSFEGSYTDTQYF. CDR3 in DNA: TGTGCCAGCAGCTTCGAGGGGTCCTACACAGATACGCAGTATTTT. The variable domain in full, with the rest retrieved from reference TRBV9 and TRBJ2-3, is DSGVTQTPKHLITATGQRVTLRCSPRSGDLSVYWYQQSLDQGLQFLIQYYNGEERAKGNILERFSAQQFPDLHSELNLSSLELGDSALYFCASSFEGSYTDTQYFGPGTRLTVL.

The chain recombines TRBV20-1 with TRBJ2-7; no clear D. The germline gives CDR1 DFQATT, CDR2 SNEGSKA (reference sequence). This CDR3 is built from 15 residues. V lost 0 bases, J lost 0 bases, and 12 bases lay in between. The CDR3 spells CSARDARRSSYEQYF. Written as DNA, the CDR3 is TGCAGTGCTAGAGATGCTCGACGCAGCTCCTACGAGCAGTACTTC.

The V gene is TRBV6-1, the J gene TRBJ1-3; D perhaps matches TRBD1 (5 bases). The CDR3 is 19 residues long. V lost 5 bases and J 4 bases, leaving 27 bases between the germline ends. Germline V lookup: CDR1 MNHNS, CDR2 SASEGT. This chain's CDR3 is CASSPVPALGLGPGNTIYF. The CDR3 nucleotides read TGTGCCAGCAGTCCAGTACCGGCCCTGGGACTGGGACCCGGAAACACCATATATTTT.

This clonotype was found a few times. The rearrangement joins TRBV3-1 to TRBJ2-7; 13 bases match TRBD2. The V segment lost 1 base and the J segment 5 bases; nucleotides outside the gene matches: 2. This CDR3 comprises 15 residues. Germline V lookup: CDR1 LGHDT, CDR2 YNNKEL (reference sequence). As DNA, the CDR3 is TGTGCCAGCAGCCAAGGGACTAGCGGGAGCCACGAGCAGTACTTC. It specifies CASSQGTSGSHEQYF.

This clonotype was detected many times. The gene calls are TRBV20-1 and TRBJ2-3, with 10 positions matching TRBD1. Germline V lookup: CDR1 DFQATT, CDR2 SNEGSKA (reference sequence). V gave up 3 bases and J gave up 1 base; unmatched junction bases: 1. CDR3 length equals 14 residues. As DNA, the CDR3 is TGCAGTGCTAGCGGGACAGGGGGCACAGATACGCAGTATTTT. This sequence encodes CSASGTGGTDTQYF.

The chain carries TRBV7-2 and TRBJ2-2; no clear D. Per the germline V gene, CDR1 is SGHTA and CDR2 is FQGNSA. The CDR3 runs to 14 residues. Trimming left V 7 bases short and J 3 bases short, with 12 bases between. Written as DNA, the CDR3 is TGTGCCAGCAAACTTGGCTCTTACACCGGGGAGCTGTTTTTT. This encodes CASKLGSYTGELFF.

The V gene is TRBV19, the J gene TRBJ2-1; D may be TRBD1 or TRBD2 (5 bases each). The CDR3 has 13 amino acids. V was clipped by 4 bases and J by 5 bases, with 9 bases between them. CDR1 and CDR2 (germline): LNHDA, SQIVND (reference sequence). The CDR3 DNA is TGTGCCAGTAGTACCGGGGCCAACAATGAGCAGTTCTTC. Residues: CASSTGANNEQFF.

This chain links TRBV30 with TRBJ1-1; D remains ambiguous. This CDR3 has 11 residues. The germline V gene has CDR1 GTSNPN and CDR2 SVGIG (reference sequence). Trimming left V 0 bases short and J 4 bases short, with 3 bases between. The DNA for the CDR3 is TGTGCCTGGAGTGTGGGCACTGAAGCTTTCTTT. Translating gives CAWSVGTEAFF.

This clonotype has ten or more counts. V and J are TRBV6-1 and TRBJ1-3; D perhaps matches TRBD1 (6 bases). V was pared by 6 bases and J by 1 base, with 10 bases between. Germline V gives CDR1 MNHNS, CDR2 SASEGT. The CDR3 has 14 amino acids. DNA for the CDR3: TGTGCCAGCAGGAAGACAGGTTCTGGAAACACCATATATTTT. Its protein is CASRKTGSGNTIYF.

The CDR3 sequence is CASSPQVGYGYTF. In nucleotides, the CDR3 is TGTGCCAGCAGTCCCCAGGTCGGCTATGGCTACACCTTC. The genes are TRBV6-2 or TRBV6-3 and TRBJ1-2, with D unresolved. CDR1 is MNHEY, CDR2 SVGEGT, per germline. This CDR3 is built from 13 residues. V lost 5 bases and J 4 bases, leaving 11 bases between the germline ends.

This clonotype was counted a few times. The CDR3 loop reads CASSLAASSTDTQYF. DNA for the CDR3: TGCGCCAGCAGCTTGGCCGCTTCTAGCACAGATACGCAGTATTTT. The chain has TRBV5-1 and TRBJ2-3; D remains ambiguous. CDR3 length: 15 residues. CDR1 is SGHRS, CDR2 YFSETQ, per germline. The V and J ends lost 0 bases and 0 bases respectively, with 8 bases between them.

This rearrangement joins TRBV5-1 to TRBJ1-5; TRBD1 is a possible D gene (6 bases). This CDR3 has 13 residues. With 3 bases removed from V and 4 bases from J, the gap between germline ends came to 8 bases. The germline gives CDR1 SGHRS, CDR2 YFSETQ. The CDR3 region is CASSWDTNQPQHF. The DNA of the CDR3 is TGCGCCAGCAGCTGGGACACTAATCAGCCCCAGCATTTT.

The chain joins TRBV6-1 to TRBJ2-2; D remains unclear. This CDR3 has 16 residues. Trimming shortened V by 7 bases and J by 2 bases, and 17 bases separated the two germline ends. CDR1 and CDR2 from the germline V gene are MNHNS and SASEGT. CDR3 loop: CASTPTFGANTGELFF. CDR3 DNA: TGTGCCAGCACCCCCACTTTCGGAGCCAACACCGGGGAGCTGTTTTTT.

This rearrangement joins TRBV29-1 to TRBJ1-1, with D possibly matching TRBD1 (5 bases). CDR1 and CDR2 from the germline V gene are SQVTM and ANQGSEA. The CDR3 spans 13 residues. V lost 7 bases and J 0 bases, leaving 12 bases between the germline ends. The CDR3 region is CSASTGMNTEAFF. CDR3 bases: TGCAGCGCTTCAACAGGCATGAACACTGAAGCTTTCTTT.

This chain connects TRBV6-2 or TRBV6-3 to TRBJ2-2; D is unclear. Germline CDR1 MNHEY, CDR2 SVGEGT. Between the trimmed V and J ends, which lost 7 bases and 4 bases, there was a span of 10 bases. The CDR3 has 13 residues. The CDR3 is CASMLGTTGELFF. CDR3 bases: TGTGCCAGCATGCTAGGTACCACCGGGGAGCTGTTTTTT.